A single sample is the source of the 20 T cell receptor beta chains below, sequenced in a study of regulatory T cells in long-lasting Graves disease. Regarding time point: persistent/refractory GD, antithyroid drugs over 5 years with positive TRAb. Isolated PBMC RNA provided the starting material for the TCR library. Arm-PCR of CDR3 regions with iRepertoire HTBI primers generated TCR beta libraries. A single record per CDR3 protein comes from TCRdb applying MiXCR to the multiplex PCR reads. The sample lists roughly 400,000 distinct CDR3 sequences, approximately 22% occurring once. The sequences come from peripheral blood mononuclear cells (PBMCs), collected when the disease was refractory, from a patient treated with antithyroid drugs. The receptor source for this set is a female donor with Graves disease.

The rearrangement uses TRBV30 and TRBJ1-1, with no clear D. The CDR3 contains 14 residues. The V gene lost 5 bases and the J gene lost 4 bases, with 17 bases spanning the gap. Germline loops: CDR1 GTSNPN, CDR2 SVGIG (reference sequence). CDR3 region: CAWGQLDRVTEAFF. CDR3 nucleotide sequence: TGTGCCTGGGGTCAGTTGGATCGGGTCACTGAAGCTTTCTTT.

The chain employs TRBV20-1 and TRBJ1-4; D remains ambiguous. The CDR3 is 15 residues long. Germline V gene lookup returns CDR1 DFQATT and CDR2 SNEGSKA (reference sequence). The V end was cut by 3 bases, the J end by 2 bases, with 13 bases between. The CDR3 reads CSASTPRRTNEKLFF. The CDR3 DNA is TGCAGTGCTAGTACCCCAAGGCGGACTAATGAAAAACTGTTTTTT.

Regarding this clonotype: This sequence may be a read error, since a much larger clone differs from it by one base. The CDR3 region is CASGPDRVRYEQYF. In DNA, the CDR3 is TGTGCCAGCGGCCCCGACAGGGTCCGCTACGAGCAGTACTTC. The chain carries TRBV6-1 and TRBJ2-7; 7 bases align to TRBD1. The CDR3 runs to 14 residues. Germline V lookup: CDR1 MNHNS, CDR2 SASEGT. The V segment lost 8 bases and the J segment 3 bases; nucleotides outside the gene matches: 10.

In this sample, this clonotype turned up many times. This chain connects TRBV3-1 to TRBJ2-5; D may be TRBD2 (6 bases). Trimming took off 6 bases at V and 3 bases at J, with 11 bases between the two ends. The CDR3 is 13 amino acids. CDR1 and CDR2 from the germline V gene are LGHDT and YNNKEL (reference sequence). The CDR3 DNA is TGTGCCAGCAGGGGACCGGGAGAAGAGACCCAGTACTTC. Its protein is CASRGPGEETQYF.

To note about this clonotype: A single base separates this from a much larger clone, so it may be a read error. CDR3 amino acids: CASSLAPGVEQYF. The CDR3 nucleotides are TGTGCCAGCAGTTTAGCCCCGGGCGTCGAGCAGTACTTC. This sequence joins TRBV12-3 or TRBV12-4 and TRBJ2-7; D gene unclear. V lost 0 bases and J 6 bases, leaving 9 bases between the germline ends. CDR3 length equals 13 residues.

This clonotype was seen only a few times. The chain employs TRBV20-1 and TRBJ2-7; 7 positions agree with TRBD2. The CDR3 sequence is 11 residues long. J lost 12 bases, V lost 3 bases, and 8 bases had no gene match. Germline V gene data show CDR1 as DFQATT and CDR2 as SNEGSKA (reference sequence). CDR3 DNA: TGCAGTGCTAGCGGTTCAGCTAGCGGGTACTTC. This codes for CSASGSASGYF.

The table lists this clonotype with many counts. V usage is TRBV28 and J usage is TRBJ2-7; tentative D call: TRBD1 (10 bases). The V end was cut by 11 bases, the J end by 2 bases, with 31 bases between. Germline CDR1 and CDR2: MDHEN and SYDVKM. The CDR3 has 18 residues. DNA for the CDR3: TGTGCCTCGCGCCCCGGGACAGGGGCTAGCGGGATAACCTACGAGCAGTACTTC. The encoded protein is CASRPGTGASGITYEQYF.

Ten or more counts support this clonotype. V and J are TRBV11-2 and TRBJ2-7; D remains unclear. CDR1 and CDR2 (germline): SGHAT, FQNNGV. The V end was cut by 1 base, the J end by 6 bases, with 7 bases between. The CDR3 has 12 amino acids. The CDR3 here is CASSLVGAEQYF. In DNA form, the CDR3 reads TGTGCCAGCAGCTTAGTGGGTGCCGAGCAGTACTTC.

The V gene is TRBV18, the J gene TRBJ2-7; D not resolved. From germline, CDR1 is KGHSH and CDR2 LQKENI. V lost 4 bases and J 3 bases, leaving 16 bases between the germline ends. This CDR3 contains 15 residues. The CDR3 loop is CASSQSEQYNYEQYF. In nucleotides, the CDR3 is TGTGCCAGCTCACAGAGCGAACAATACAACTACGAGCAGTACTTC.

This sequence joins TRBV27 and TRBJ1-4, with D tentatively TRBD1 (5 bases). V gave up 7 bases and J gave up 7 bases, with 16 bases separating them. The CDR3 has 14 residues. Germline V lookup: CDR1 MNHEY, CDR2 SMNVEV (reference sequence). The CDR3 sequence is CASKRGRVGEKLFF. CDR3 coding DNA: TGTGCCAGCAAACGAGGCAGGGTCGGTGAAAAACTGTTTTTT.

V is TRBV20-1 and J is TRBJ2-2; the D is unclear. The CDR3 runs 14 residues. The germline V gene has CDR1 DFQATT and CDR2 SNEGSKA (reference sequence). With 6 bases removed from V and 6 bases from J, the gap between germline ends came to 17 bases. CDR3 sequence: CSAKAESWAGELFF. Written as DNA, the CDR3 is TGCAGTGCAAAAGCCGAGAGTTGGGCCGGGGAGCTGTTTTTT.

In this sample, this clonotype turned up a few times. V and J are TRBV20-1 and TRBJ2-7; TRBD2 aligns across 11 bases. Germline lookup yields CDR1 DFQATT and CDR2 SNEGSKA (reference sequence). Trimming removed 3 bases from V and 6 bases from J; junction bases left unmatched: 10. The CDR3 is made up of 15 amino acids. The DNA of the CDR3 is TGCAGTGCTAGGACTTTACTAGCGGGAGCATCCGAGCAGTACTTC. Translation: CSARTLLAGASEQYF.

In DNA form, the CDR3 reads TGTGCCAGCAGCCCTCAGGGTCACGGCACCAATGAGCAGTTCTTC. The encoded protein is CASSPQGHGTNEQFF. The chain carries TRBV3-1 and TRBJ2-1, with TRBD1 as a possible D gene (5 bases). The CDR3 covers 15 residues. Germline V CDR1 and CDR2: LGHDT, YNNKEL (reference sequence). V lost 4 bases and J 6 bases, leaving 16 bases between the germline ends.

A few counts support this clonotype. This may stem from a read error, because a much larger clone lies one nucleotide away. The CDR3 region has the DNA TGTGCCAGCAGCACGTCGGAGGGGGGGATACTGGGGAAGACCCAGTACTTC. Protein sequence: CASSTSEGGILGKTQYF. The V call is TRBV12-3 or TRBV12-4, the J call TRBJ2-5, with a possible D match to TRBD2 (7 bases). With 6 bases removed from V and 6 bases from J, the gap between germline ends came to 26 bases. This CDR3 spans 17 amino acids.

This clonotype was observed at least ten times. The rearrangement uses TRBV7-2 and TRBJ2-7, with D perhaps matching TRBD2 (6 bases). CDR1 is SGHTA, CDR2 FQGNSA, per germline. The CDR3 contains 13 residues. Trimming stripped 5 bases from V and 6 bases from J, with 14 bases between. The CDR3 DNA follows: TGTGCCAGCAGCCAACGACTAGTGCGCGAGCAGTACTTC. It yields the protein CASSQRLVREQYF.

Regarding this clonotype: This clone may be a read error of a much larger clone one base away. The chain combines TRBV28 with TRBJ1-3; tentatively, D is TRBD1 (6 bases). The CDR3 contains 14 residues. In germline, CDR1 is MDHEN, CDR2 SYDVKM. Trimming removed 10 bases at V and 2 bases at J, with 15 bases between. CDR3 bases: TGTGCCATCGCCCACAGGGACCCTGGAAACACCATATATTTT. As protein: CAIAHRDPGNTIYF.

This clonotype was counted at least ten times. J is TRBJ2-2 and V is TRBV28; the D call may be TRBD1 or TRBD2 (5 bases each). Per the germline V gene, CDR1 is MDHEN and CDR2 is SYDVKM. This CDR3 region has 16 residues. V shed 3 bases and J shed 1 base, with 12 bases lying between them. The CDR3, as DNA: TGTGCCAGCAGTTTCAGGGCAGGGAGGAACACCGGGGAGCTGTTTTTT. Its protein is CASSFRAGRNTGELFF. The full variable domain, rest sourced from reference TRBV28 and TRBJ2-2, is DVKVTQSSRYLVKRTGEKVFLECVQDMDHENMFWYRQDPGLGLRLIYFSYDVKMKEKGDIPEGYSVSREKKERFSLILESASTNQTSMYLCASSFRAGRNTGELFFGEGSRLTVL.

This clonotype was seen ten or more times. V and J are TRBV6-2 or TRBV6-3 and TRBJ2-5; 9 bases map to TRBD2. This CDR3 has 16 amino acids. J was trimmed by 5 bases and V by 5 bases; bases with no gene match: 12. Germline loops: CDR1 MNHEY, CDR2 SVGEGT. CDR3 sequence reads: CASSEIGGRAPETQYF. CDR3 coding DNA: TGTGCCAGCAGTGAAATCGGCGGGAGGGCGCCGGAGACCCAGTACTTC.

This clonotype has ten or more counts. The V gene is TRBV2, the J gene TRBJ2-5; the D is unclear. Trimming cost V 0 bases and J 5 bases, with 13 bases left between them. CDR3 length equals 15 residues. Germline lookup yields CDR1 SNHLY and CDR2 FYNNEI. CDR3 nucleotides: TGTGCCAGCAGTGAAGCTAGGCCCGTAATGGAGACCCAGTACTTC. As protein: CASSEARPVMETQYF.

V and J are TRBV20-1 and TRBJ2-3, with TRBD2 as a possible D gene (5 bases). CDR3 length equals 14 residues. Germline CDR1 and CDR2: DFQATT and SNEGSKA (reference sequence). V lost 6 bases and J lost 2, with 15 bases in between. CDR3 sequence (DNA): TGCAGTGCCCCTCTGGACTCCGCCACAGATACGCAGTATTTT. Translating gives CSAPLDSATDTQYF.